This T cell receptor (beta chain) was recorded in a study of Ad26.COV2.S vaccination and SARS-CoV-2 variants. Notes on the study in general: Analytic work on TCR breadth and depth might have understated the full extent of total T cell responses. Vaccinees and placebo recipients showed similar non-spike TCR breadth. Placebo recipients showed lower spike-specific TCR breadth than vaccinees. Breadth, reportedly substantial, characterized the spike-specific CD8+ and CD4+ T cell responses after vaccination.

Comments on this clone: As yet, its antigen is unknown.

The protocol was immunoSEQ multiplex PCR, while the TCRdb copy is restricted to in-frame clones and leaves out a portion. The data show tens of thousands of clones, with 65% to 90% seen just once and less than 50% held by the top ten. The sequence came from a human donor who had recovered from COVID-19. The sequencing used peripheral blood, collected after recovery from COVID-19.

Here the CDR3 reads CASSTSGTGLLWGNTIYF. CDR3 DNA: TGTGCCAGTAGTACCTCCGGGACAGGGCTATTGTGGGGAAACACCATATATTTT. The chain links TRBV19 to TRBJ1-3, with 9 bases matching TRBD1. CDR1 and CDR2 (germline): LNHDA, SQIVND (reference sequence). With 4 bases clipped from V and 4 bases from J, the junction kept 14 bases outside the gene matches. This CDR3 is built from 18 residues.